A single sample is the source of the 16 T cell receptor beta chains below, sequenced in a study of OX40 agonist ivuxolimab in advanced cancers. The table came from immunoSEQ multiplex PCR; TCRdb's copy has only in-frame clones and leaves some out. This sample yields roughly 66,000 clones, of which about 83% are seen a single time; approximately 0.63% belongs to the top ten. This material consisted of CD4+ or CD8+ T cells sorted from blood, taken in a trial of the OX40 agonist ivuxolimab. The receptors come from an adult with an advanced solid tumor such as melanoma, head and neck, liver or kidney cancer.

The V call is TRBV6-5, the J call TRBJ2-7, with D uncertain. The V end lost 5 bases, the J end lost 5 bases, and 10 bases lay between the germline ends. CDR1 is MNHEY, CDR2 SVGAGI, per germline. This CDR3 is 12 amino acids long. The CDR3 region has the DNA TGTGCCAGCAGTGGTGCTACTGACGAGCAGTACTTC. Translated: CASSGATDEQYF.

The V gene is TRBV2, the J gene TRBJ1-5; no firm D call. CDR1 is SNHLY, CDR2 FYNNEI, per germline. Trimming left V 4 bases short and J 1 base short, with 5 bases between. The CDR3 runs 13 residues. This chain's CDR3 is CASSVESNQPQHF. CDR3 DNA: TGTGCCAGCAGTGTAGAGAGCAATCAGCCCCAGCATTTT.

The gene calls are TRBV6-6 and TRBJ1-2; perhaps TRBD1 as D (5 bases). V lost 2 bases, J lost 7 bases, and 8 bases lay in between. CDR3 size: 12 residues. CDR1 and CDR2 from the germline V gene are MNHNY and SVGAGI (reference sequence). Here the CDR3 reads CASSYDRVGYTF. In DNA, the CDR3 is TGTGCCAGCAGTTACGACAGAGTTGGCTACACCTTC.

V and J are TRBV5-1 and TRBJ1-2; D call uncertain. The germline V and J ends were trimmed by 4 bases and 0 bases, with 10 bases remaining between them. This CDR3 spans 14 amino acids. In germline, CDR1 is SGHRS, CDR2 YFSETQ. In nucleotides, the CDR3 is TGCGCCAGCAGCGCCCCTTCTACTAACTATGGCTACACCTTC. Protein: CASSAPSTNYGYTF.

The chain combines TRBV15 with TRBJ1-2, with D tentatively TRBD1 (5 bases). Germline values: CDR1 LNHNV, CDR2 YYDKDF (reference sequence). CDR3 size: 15 residues. Trimming took 0 bases from V and 8 from J, leaving 16 bases between them. The CDR3 is CATSRDVRGPQGYTF. As DNA, the CDR3 is TGTGCCACCAGCAGAGATGTTCGGGGACCCCAGGGCTACACCTTC.

The chain combines TRBV27 with TRBJ2-2, with 7 nucleotides matching TRBD2. Trimming removed 3 bases from V and 4 bases from J; junction bases left unmatched: 11. The V gene's germline CDR1 is MNHEY and CDR2 SMNVEV (reference sequence). The CDR3 consists of 17 residues. The CDR3 DNA reads as TGTGCCAGCAGTTTTTATGGAGTAGCGGGCCTCACCGGGGAGCTGTTTTTT. Translating it yields CASSFYGVAGLTGELFF.

The gene calls are TRBV6-1 and TRBJ1-2; 7 nucleotides match TRBD1. CDR1 and CDR2 (germline): MNHNS, SASEGT. The CDR3 sequence is 16 residues long. V was clipped by 4 bases and J by 4 bases; unmatched bases: 12. The CDR3 spells CASSGDYRDRLYGYTF. The DNA for the CDR3 is TGTGCCAGCAGTGGCGACTACCGGGACAGACTCTATGGCTACACCTTC.

The V and J genes are TRBV19 and TRBJ2-2, with D perhaps TRBD1 or TRBD2 (6 bases each). V lost 7 bases to trimming and J lost 1 base, with 16 bases between them. This CDR3 is 16 amino acids long. CDR1 LNHDA and CDR2 SQIVND come from the germline V gene (reference sequence). Written as DNA, the CDR3 is TGTGCCAGTACCCTGAGAGGGGGACTGAACACCGGGGAGCTGTTTTTT. It specifies CASTLRGGLNTGELFF.

The chain links TRBV6-1 to TRBJ2-2; D perhaps matches TRBD1 (5 bases). V was pared by 7 bases and J by 2 bases, with 11 bases between. Germline-derived CDR1 and CDR2 are MNHNS and SASEGT. CDR3 size: 14 residues. In DNA form, the CDR3 reads TGTGCCAGCAAGACAGCTAGAAACACCGGGGAGCTGTTTTTT. Translating gives CASKTARNTGELFF.

V gene TRBV18 combines with J gene TRBJ1-2, with TRBD1 identical over 8 bases. The V gene end was trimmed by 3 bases and the J gene end by 4 bases; junction bases not matched to a gene: 7. This CDR3 region has 15 residues. Germline V CDR1 and CDR2: KGHSH, LQKENI. The CDR3 DNA is TGTGCCAGCTCACCCCAAAGCGACAGGGGCTATGGCTACACCTTC. Translation: CASSPQSDRGYGYTF. Full variable domain (missing parts from reference TRBV18 and TRBJ1-2): NAGVMQNPRHLVRRRGQEARLRCSPMKGHSHVYWYRQLPEEGLKFMVYLQKENIIDESGMPKERFSAEFPKEGPSILRIQQVVRGDSAAYFCASSPQSDRGYGYTFGSGTRLTVV.

The CDR3 coding sequence is TGTGCCAGCAGCGGACAGGGGGTGTGGGAGACCCAGTACTTC. Encoded protein: CASSGQGVWETQYF. The rearrangement links TRBV5-4 to TRBJ2-5; TRBD1 matches at 10 bases. The CDR3 has 14 amino acids. Losses at the gene ends were 4 bases for V and 5 bases for J; bases not matched to a gene: 5. Per the germline V gene, CDR1 is SGHNT and CDR2 is YYREEE (reference sequence).

This clone has only a few counts. V and J are TRBV6-5 and TRBJ2-7; 10 bases match TRBD1. Trimming took 4 bases from V and 4 from J; bases not matched to a gene: 7. The CDR3 contains 15 residues. Per the germline V gene, CDR1 is MNHEY and CDR2 is SVGAGI. The CDR3 DNA is TGTGCCAGCAGTTTCTCGACAGGGGGCCCTTACGAGCAGTACTTC. Residues: CASSFSTGGPYEQYF.

The chain employs TRBV11-2 and TRBJ2-1, with 11 bases fitting TRBD2. The CDR3 has 17 amino acids. V shed 5 bases, J shed 7 bases, and the junction held 13 bases outside the gene matches. Germline loops: CDR1 SGHAT, CDR2 FQNNGV. This CDR3 is CASSPLVGSGRENEQFF. Here the CDR3 DNA reads TGTGCCAGCAGCCCTCTAGTTGGTAGCGGGAGGGAGAATGAGCAGTTCTTC.

The chain combines TRBV5-6 with TRBJ2-5; 8 nucleotides agree with TRBD2. The trim removed 1 base at V and 3 bases at J, leaving 8 bases unmatched. Germline values: CDR1 SGHDT, CDR2 YYEEEE. The CDR3 loop spans 16 amino acids. Here the CDR3 reads CASSLRGGLREETQYF. The CDR3 DNA sequence: TGTGCCAGCAGCTTGCGGGGGGGGCTGCGGGAAGAGACCCAGTACTTC. The full variable domain, rest sourced from reference TRBV5-6 and TRBJ2-5, is DAGVTQSPTHLIKTRGQQVTLRCSPKSGHDTVSWYQQALGQGPQFIFQYYEEEERQRGNFPDRFSGHQFPNYSSELNVNALLLGDSALYLCASSLRGGLREETQYFGPGTRLLVL.

This rearrangement joins TRBV7-2 to TRBJ2-7, with TRBD1 matching 7 bases. The junction had 7 bases not matched to a gene; V was cut back by 1 base and J by 7 bases. Germline V gene sequence: CDR1 SGHTA, CDR2 FQGNSA. The CDR3 sequence is 14 residues long. CDR3 sequence (DNA): TGTGCCAGCAGCTTAGATAACAGGGGTCGTGAGCAGTACTTC. It is translated as CASSLDNRGREQYF.

Written as DNA, the CDR3 is TGCAGTGCCGATCAGGGTTACGAGCAGTACTTC. Translation gives CSADQGYEQYF. The chain has TRBV20-1 and TRBJ2-5; maybe TRBD1 (5 bases). The J call may be wrong; the DNA end is better matched by TRBJ2-7. The CDR3 spans 11 residues. The germline V gene has CDR1 DFQATT and CDR2 SNEGSKA (reference sequence).